These T cell receptor beta chains were read from a single sample in a study of a mutant IDH1 vaccine in newly diagnosed glioma. Here immunoSEQ multiplex PCR was the method, and the copy in TCRdb shows in-frame clones only, minus some. The sample carries 35,000 to 45,000 clones, 91% recorded once. These receptors' targets are unknown. The input for sequencing was PBMCs, taken from a glioma patient whose treatment included an IDH1 peptide vaccine. The receptors here all came from a man over 45 with glioma. CDR3s include the opening cysteine and the closing phenylalanine or tryptophan. A D gene is named only where the DNA matches it firmly. Rows give clone size only sometimes, using once, few, many, or a class for an expanded clone.

J,size,D,V,CDR3,DNA
TRBJ2-1,-,TRBD1,TRBV5-8,CASSDRTRDRGYNEQFF,TGTGCCAGCAGCGATAGAACTCGGGACAGGGGCTACAATGAGCAGTTCTTC
TRBJ2-5,-,-,TRBV5-1,CASSLGHTQETQYF,TGCGCCAGCAGCTTGGGGCATACCCAAGAGACCCAGTACTTC
TRBJ2-1,-,TRBD2,TRBV27,CASSSGGEQFF,TGTGCCAGCAGTTCGGGGGGTGAGCAGTTCTTC
TRBJ1-5,once,-,TRBV7-2,CASSSHRQPQHF,TGTGCCAGCAGCTCCCATAGACAGCCCCAGCATTTT
TRBJ1-1,-,TRBD1,TRBV27,CASRRTGGGEAFF,TGTGCCAGCAGGAGAACAGGGGGAGGTGAAGCTTTCTTT
TRBJ1-5,-,-,TRBV10-3,CAISEGRAGNQPQHF,TGTGCCATCAGTGAGGGTCGGGCGGGCAATCAGCCCCAGCATTTT
TRBJ2-1,-,-,TRBV7-2,CASSFQYNEQFF,TGTGCCAGCAGCTTTCAGTACAATGAGCAGTTCTTC
TRBJ1-3,-,-,TRBV7-9,CASSLEGGNALGNTIYF,TGTGCCAGCAGCTTAGAAGGCGGGAATGCTCTCGGAAACACCATATATTTT
TRBJ2-5,-,-,TRBV28,CASSPAQGSGETQYF,TGTGCCAGCAGTCCTGCACAGGGTTCAGGGGAGACCCAGTACTTC
TRBJ2-7,-,TRBD1,TRBV28,CASSLWGTGSYEQYF,TGTGCCAGCAGTTTATGGGGGACAGGGTCGTACGAGCAGTACTTC
TRBJ2-7,few,-,TRBV10-1,CASSLGGGLNEQYF,TGCGCCAGCAGTCTGGGAGGGGGCCTGAACGAGCAGTACTTC
TRBJ1-1,-,-,TRBV6-5,CASSYSSITGTEAFF,TGTGCCAGCAGTTACTCGAGTATAACGGGCACTGAAGCTTTCTTT
TRBJ1-6,-,-,TRBV28,CASSRHPGREGAYNSPLHF,TGTGCCAGCAGTCGTCACCCCGGCAGGGAGGGGGCCTATAATTCACCCCTCCACTTT
TRBJ1-2,once,-,TRBV9,CASSSQLSSYGYTF,TGTGCCAGCAGCTCCCAGCTTAGCAGCTATGGCTACACCTTC
TRBJ1-1,-,-,TRBV29-1,CSVERGKVNTEAFF,TGCAGCGTTGAACGGGGAAAGGTGAACACTGAAGCTTTCTTT
TRBJ2-2,-,-,TRBV13,CASSPGIGELFF,TGTGCCAGCAGCCCGGGGATCGGGGAGCTGTTTTTT
TRBJ1-2,-,-,TRBV29-1,CSVEDRTRTDGYTF,TGCAGCGTTGAAGATCGGACCCGGACAGATGGCTACACCTTC
TRBJ1-4,-,-,TRBV4-1,CASSQKLGVTANEKLFF,TGCGCCAGCAGCCAAAAATTGGGGGTAACAGCTAATGAAAAACTGTTTTTT
TRBJ1-1,-,-,TRBV27,CASSRWSHLNTEAFF,TGTGCCAGCAGCCGGTGGTCCCATTTGAACACTGAAGCTTTCTTT
TRBJ1-5,-,-,TRBV6-6,CASSYSRGVQPQHF,TGTGCCAGCAGTTACTCGAGAGGGGTTCAGCCCCAGCATTTT
TRBJ1-2,once,TRBD1,TRBV10-3,CAIRQGFYGYTF,TGTGCCATCCGACAGGGGTTCTATGGCTACACCTTC
TRBJ2-4,-,-,TRBV7-9,CASSPGNIQYF,TGTGCCAGCAGCCCTGGTAACATTCAGTACTTC
TRBJ2-7,-,-,TRBV13,CASSSRQDFYEQYF,TGTGCCAGCAGCTCCCGACAGGACTTCTACGAGCAGTACTTC
TRBJ1-1,-,-,TRBV18,CASSSLGRGNTEAFF,TGTGCCAGCTCGAGTTTAGGGCGAGGGAACACTGAAGCTTTCTTT
TRBJ1-1,-,TRBD1,TRBV7-8,CASSPDRDRVNHPEAFF,TGTGCCAGCAGCCCCGACCGGGACAGGGTAAACCATCCTGAGGCTTTCTTT
TRBJ1-2,-,-,TRBV11-2,CASSLDQGAATINYGYTF,TGTGCCAGCAGCTTAGATCAGGGCGCAGCGACGATTAACTATGGCTACACCTTC
TRBJ2-7,-,-,TRBV5-4,CASSSGTYEQYF,TGTGCCAGCAGCTCCGGAACGTACGAGCAGTACTTC
TRBJ2-5,-,TRBD2,TRBV7-2,CASSPRGETQYF,TGTGCCAGCAGCCCGCGGGGGGAGACCCAGTACTTC
TRBJ1-4,-,-,TRBV6-5,CASSAYRVTNEKLFF,TGTGCCAGCAGTGCCTACAGGGTAACTAATGAAAAACTGTTTTTT
TRBJ1-5,-,TRBD1,TRBV7-2,CASSFLGQGNQPQHF,TGTGCCAGCAGCTTTCTGGGACAGGGGAATCAGCCCCAGCATTTT
TRBJ1-1,-,-,TRBV11-2,CASSRDRTEAFF,TGTGCCAGCAGCCGCGACAGAACTGAAGCTTTCTTT
TRBJ2-7,-,-,TRBV5-6,CASSLFFPAIAYEQYF,TGTGCCAGCAGCTTGTTCTTTCCGGCGATCGCCTACGAGCAGTACTTC
TRBJ1-5,once,TRBD1,TRBV7-2,CASTRGDRAQPQHF,TGTGCCAGCACGCGGGGAGACAGGGCTCAGCCCCAGCATTTT
TRBJ2-7,-,TRBD2,TRBV7-8,CASSLIIRTSGGGEQYF,TGTGCCAGCAGCTTAATCATCAGGACTAGCGGGGGTGGGGAGCAGTACTTC
TRBJ1-1,-,-,TRBV7-6,CASSSGGGLGAFF,TGTGCCAGCAGCTCTGGGGGGGGACTGGGAGCTTTCTTT
TRBJ2-1,-,-,TRBV15,CATSRDPGRGNEQFF,TGTGCCACCAGCAGAGATCCAGGCAGGGGCAATGAGCAGTTCTTC
TRBJ2-2,-,-,TRBV9,CASSVASGETGELFF,TGTGCCAGCAGCGTAGCTTCGGGAGAGACCGGGGAGCTGTTTTTT
TRBJ1-5,-,-,TRBV6-5,CASSSGEDQPQHF,TGTGCCAGCAGCTCAGGGGAAGATCAGCCCCAGCATTTT
TRBJ1-1,once,-,TRBV11-2,CASSSGQNEAFF,TGTGCCAGCAGCTCCGGACAGAATGAAGCTTTCTTT
TRBJ1-3,-,-,TRBV6-1,CASIPNRWSGNTIYF,TGTGCCAGCATTCCCAACCGGTGGTCTGGAAACACCATATATTTT
TRBJ1-2,-,-,TRBV7-2,CASSGGFGYTF,TGTGCCAGCTCCGGGGGGTTTGGCTACACCTTC
TRBJ2-1,-,-,TRBV6-1,CASSEHEQFF,TGTGCCAGCAGTGAGCATGAGCAGTTCTTC
TRBJ1-1,-,-,TRBV5-4,CASSLGGLNTEAFF,TGTGCCAGCAGCCTGGGGGGCTTGAACACTGAAGCTTTCTTT
TRBJ2-1,once,-,TRBV9,CASSVTGEYNEQFF,TGTGCCAGCAGCGTTACCGGGGAATACAATGAGCAGTTCTTC
TRBJ1-5,-,-,TRBV28,CASSLGGVRDNQPQHF,TGTGCCAGCAGTTTGGGGGGAGTCCGGGACAATCAGCCCCAGCATTTT
TRBJ1-4,few,TRBD1,TRBV7-9,CASSSGQGTNEKLFF,TGTGCCAGCAGCTCTGGACAGGGAACTAATGAAAAACTGTTTTTT
TRBJ1-2,-,-,TRBV27,CASSTLGTSADGYTF,TGTGCCAGCAGTACCCTCGGGACCTCTGCCGATGGCTACACCTTC